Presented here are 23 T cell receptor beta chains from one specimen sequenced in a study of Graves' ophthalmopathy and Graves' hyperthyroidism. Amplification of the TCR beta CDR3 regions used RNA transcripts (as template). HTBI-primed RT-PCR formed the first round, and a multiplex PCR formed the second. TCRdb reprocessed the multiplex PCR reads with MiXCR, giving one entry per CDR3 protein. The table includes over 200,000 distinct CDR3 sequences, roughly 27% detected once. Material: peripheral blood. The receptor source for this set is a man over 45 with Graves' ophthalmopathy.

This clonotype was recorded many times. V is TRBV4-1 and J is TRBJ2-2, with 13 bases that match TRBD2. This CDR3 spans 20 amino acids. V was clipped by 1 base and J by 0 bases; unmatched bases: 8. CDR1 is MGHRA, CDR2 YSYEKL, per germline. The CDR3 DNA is TGCGCCAGCAGCCAAGGGGGCGGGGGACTAGCGGGGACGAACACCGGGGAGCTGTTTTTT. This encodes CASSQGGGGLAGTNTGELFF.

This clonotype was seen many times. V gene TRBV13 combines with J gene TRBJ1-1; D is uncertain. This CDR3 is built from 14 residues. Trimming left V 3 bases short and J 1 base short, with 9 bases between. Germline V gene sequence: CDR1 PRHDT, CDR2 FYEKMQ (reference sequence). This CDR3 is CASSFVTTNTEAFF. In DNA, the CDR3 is TGTGCCAGCAGCTTCGTAACAACGAACACTGAAGCTTTCTTT.

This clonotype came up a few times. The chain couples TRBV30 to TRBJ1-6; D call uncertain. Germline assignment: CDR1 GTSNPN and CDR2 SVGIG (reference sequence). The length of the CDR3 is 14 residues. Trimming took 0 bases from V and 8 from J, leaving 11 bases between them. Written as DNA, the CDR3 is TGTGCCTGGAGTGTACGGCAGGAGGATTCACCCCTCCACTTT. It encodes CAWSVRQEDSPLHF.

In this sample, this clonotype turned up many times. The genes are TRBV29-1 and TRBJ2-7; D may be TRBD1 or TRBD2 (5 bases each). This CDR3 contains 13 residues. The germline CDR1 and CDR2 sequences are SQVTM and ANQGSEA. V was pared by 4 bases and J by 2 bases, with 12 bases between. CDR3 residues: CSVGGVPAYEQYF. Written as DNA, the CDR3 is TGCAGCGTTGGAGGGGTTCCCGCCTACGAGCAGTACTTC.

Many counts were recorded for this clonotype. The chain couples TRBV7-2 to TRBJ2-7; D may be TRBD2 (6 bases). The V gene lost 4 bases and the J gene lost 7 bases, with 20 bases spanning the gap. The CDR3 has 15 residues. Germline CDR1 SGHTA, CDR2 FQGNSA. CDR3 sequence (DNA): TGTGCCAGCAGCTCTTCGGGAGCCCTCGCTGAGGAGCAGTACTTC. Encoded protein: CASSSSGALAEEQYF.

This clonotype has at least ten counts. The CDR3: CASRDYEQYF. The CDR3 nucleotides are TGTGCCAGCAGGGATTACGAGCAGTACTTC. The chain carries TRBV6-1 and TRBJ2-7; no reliable D call. Germline V CDR1 and CDR2: MNHNS, SASEGT. The germline V and J ends were trimmed by 6 bases and 4 bases, with 4 bases remaining between them. There are 10 residues in the CDR3.

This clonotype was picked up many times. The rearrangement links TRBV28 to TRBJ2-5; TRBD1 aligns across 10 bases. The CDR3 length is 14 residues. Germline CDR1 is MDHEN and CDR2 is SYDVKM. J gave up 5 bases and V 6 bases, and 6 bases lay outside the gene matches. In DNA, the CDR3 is TGTGCCAGCAGCTCCGGGACAGGGGTGGAGACCCAGTACTTC. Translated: CASSSGTGVETQYF.

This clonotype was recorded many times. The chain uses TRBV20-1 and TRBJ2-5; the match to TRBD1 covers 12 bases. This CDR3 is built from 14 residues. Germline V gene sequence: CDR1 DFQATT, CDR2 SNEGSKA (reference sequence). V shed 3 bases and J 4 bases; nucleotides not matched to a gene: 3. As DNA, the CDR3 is TGCAGTGCTAGGGAGGGACAGGGGGCAGAGACCCAGTACTTC. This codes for CSAREGQGAETQYF.

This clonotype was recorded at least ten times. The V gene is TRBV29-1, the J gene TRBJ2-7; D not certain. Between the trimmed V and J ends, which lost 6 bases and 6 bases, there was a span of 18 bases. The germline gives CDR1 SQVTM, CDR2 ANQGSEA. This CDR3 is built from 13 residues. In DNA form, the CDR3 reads TGCAGCGTCTGGACCTTCGGTGCGCTCGAGCAGTACTTC. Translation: CSVWTFGALEQYF.

DNA for the CDR3: TGTGCCAGCTCATCAACCTCAAACCATCAGCCCCAGCATTTT. Encoded protein: CASSSTSNHQPQHF. This sequence joins TRBV18 and TRBJ1-5; D not certain. The CDR3 runs to 14 residues. Germline values: CDR1 KGHSH, CDR2 LQKENI. Trimming left V 5 bases short and J 5 bases short, with 13 bases between.

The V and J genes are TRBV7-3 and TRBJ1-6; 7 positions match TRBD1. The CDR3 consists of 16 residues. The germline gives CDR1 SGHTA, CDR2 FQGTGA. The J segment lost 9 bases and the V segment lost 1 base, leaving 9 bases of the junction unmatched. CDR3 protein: CASSLRAGGSTSPLHF. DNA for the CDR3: TGTGCCAGCAGCTTAAGGGCAGGGGGTTCAACTTCACCCCTCCACTTT.

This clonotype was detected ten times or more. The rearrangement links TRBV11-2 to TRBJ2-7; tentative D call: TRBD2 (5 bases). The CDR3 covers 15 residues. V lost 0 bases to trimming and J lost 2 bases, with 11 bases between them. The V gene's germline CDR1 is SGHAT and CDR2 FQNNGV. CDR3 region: CASSLDALATYEQYF. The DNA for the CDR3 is TGTGCCAGCAGCTTAGATGCCCTAGCTACCTACGAGCAGTACTTC.

CDR3 amino acids: CASRVTQNTEAFF. Here the CDR3 DNA reads TGTGCCAGCAGAGTTACCCAGAACACTGAAGCTTTCTTT. The chain has TRBV6-1 and TRBJ1-1; D not resolved. With 6 bases removed from V and 1 base from J, the gap between germline ends came to 9 bases. This CDR3 has 13 residues. CDR1 MNHNS and CDR2 SASEGT come from the germline V gene.

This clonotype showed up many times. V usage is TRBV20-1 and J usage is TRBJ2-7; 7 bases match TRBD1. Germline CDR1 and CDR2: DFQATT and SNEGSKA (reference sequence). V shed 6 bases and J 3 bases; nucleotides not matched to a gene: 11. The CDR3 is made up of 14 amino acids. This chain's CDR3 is CSAKAGTEHYEQYF. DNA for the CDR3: TGCAGTGCCAAGGCAGGGACAGAGCACTACGAGCAGTACTTC.

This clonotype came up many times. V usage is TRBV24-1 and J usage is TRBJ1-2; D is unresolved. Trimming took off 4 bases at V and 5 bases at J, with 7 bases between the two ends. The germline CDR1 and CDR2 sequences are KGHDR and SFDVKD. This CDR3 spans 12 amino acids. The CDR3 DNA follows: TGTGCCACCAGTGACTCCCGATATGGCTACACCTTC. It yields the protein CATSDSRYGYTF.

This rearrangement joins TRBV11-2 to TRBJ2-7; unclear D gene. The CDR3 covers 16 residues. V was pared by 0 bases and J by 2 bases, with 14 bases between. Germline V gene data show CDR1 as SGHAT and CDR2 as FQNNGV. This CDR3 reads CASSLEQILNPYEQYF. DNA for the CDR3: TGTGCCAGCAGCTTAGAACAGATCTTAAACCCCTACGAGCAGTACTTC.

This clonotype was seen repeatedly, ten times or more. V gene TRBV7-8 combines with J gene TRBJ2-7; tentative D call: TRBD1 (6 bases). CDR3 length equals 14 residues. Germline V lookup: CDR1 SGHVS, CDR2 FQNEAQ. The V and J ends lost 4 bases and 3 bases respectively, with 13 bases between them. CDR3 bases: TGTGCCAGCAGCTCACAGGGTATTGGCTACGAGCAGTACTTC. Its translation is CASSSQGIGYEQYF.

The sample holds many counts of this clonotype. The CDR3 DNA is TGTGCCAGCAGCTTGTACGCGGGAGTCGGCTACGAGCAGTACTTC. It encodes CASSLYAGVGYEQYF. The V gene is TRBV5-4, the J gene TRBJ2-7; 7 bases agree with TRBD2. The CDR3 totals 15 residues. Per germline, CDR1 SGHNT and CDR2 YYREEE (reference sequence). V lost 1 base and J lost 3; bases outside the gene matches: 7.

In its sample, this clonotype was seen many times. CDR3 DNA sequence: TGCAGCGTTCAGACTAGCGGGAGTGTCAACGAGCAGTACTTC. It is translated as CSVQTSGSVNEQYF. This sequence joins TRBV29-1 and TRBJ2-7; TRBD2 matches 12 bases. Trimming removed 5 bases from V and 5 bases from J; junction bases left unmatched: 7. Germline assignment: CDR1 SQVTM and CDR2 ANQGSEA. The CDR3 has 14 amino acids.

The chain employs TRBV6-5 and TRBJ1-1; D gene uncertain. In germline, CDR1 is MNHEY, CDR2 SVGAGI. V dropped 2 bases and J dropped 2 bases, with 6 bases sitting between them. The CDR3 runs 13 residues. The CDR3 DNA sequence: TGTGCCAGCAGTTACATCAGAAACACTGAAGCTTTCTTT. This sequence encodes CASSYIRNTEAFF.

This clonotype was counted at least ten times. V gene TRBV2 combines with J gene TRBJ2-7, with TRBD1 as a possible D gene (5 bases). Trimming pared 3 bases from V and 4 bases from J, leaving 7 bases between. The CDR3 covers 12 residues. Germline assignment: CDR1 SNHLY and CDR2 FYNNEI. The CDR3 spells CASSDDSYEQYF. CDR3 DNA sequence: TGTGCCAGCAGTGACGACAGTTACGAGCAGTACTTC. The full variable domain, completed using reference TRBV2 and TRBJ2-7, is EPEVTQTPSHQVTQMGQEVILRCVPISNHLYFYWYRQILGQKVEFLVSFYNNEISEKSEIFDDQFSVERPDGSNFTLKIRSTKLEDSAMYFCASSDDSYEQYFGPGTRLTVT.

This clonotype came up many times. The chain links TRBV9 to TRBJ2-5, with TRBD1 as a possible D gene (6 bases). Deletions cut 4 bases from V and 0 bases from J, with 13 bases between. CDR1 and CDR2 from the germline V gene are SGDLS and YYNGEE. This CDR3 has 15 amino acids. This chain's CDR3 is CASSLYTGYQETQYF. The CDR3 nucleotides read TGTGCCAGCAGCCTTTATACAGGGTACCAAGAGACCCAGTACTTC.

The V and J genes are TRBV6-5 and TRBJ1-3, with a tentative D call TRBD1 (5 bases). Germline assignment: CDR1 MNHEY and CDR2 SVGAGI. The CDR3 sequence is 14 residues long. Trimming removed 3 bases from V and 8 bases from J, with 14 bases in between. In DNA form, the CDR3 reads TGTGCCAGCAGTTATGGAGGGGACGGTGACACCATATATTTT. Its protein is CASSYGGDGDTIYF.